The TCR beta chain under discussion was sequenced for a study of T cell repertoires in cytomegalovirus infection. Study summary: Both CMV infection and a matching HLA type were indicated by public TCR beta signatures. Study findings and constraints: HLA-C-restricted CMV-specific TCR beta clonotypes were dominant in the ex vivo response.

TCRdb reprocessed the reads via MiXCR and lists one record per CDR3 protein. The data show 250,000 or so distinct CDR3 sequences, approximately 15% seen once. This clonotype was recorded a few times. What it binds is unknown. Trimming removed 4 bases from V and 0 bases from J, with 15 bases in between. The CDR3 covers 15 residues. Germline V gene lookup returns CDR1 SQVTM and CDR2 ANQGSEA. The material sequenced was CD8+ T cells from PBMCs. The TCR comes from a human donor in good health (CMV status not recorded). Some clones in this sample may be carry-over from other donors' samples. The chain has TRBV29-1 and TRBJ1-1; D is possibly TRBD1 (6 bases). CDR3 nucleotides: TGCAGCGTTGGAGAACAGGGTATAATGAACACTGAAGCTTTCTTT. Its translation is CSVGEQGIMNTEAFF. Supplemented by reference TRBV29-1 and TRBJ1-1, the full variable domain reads SAVISQKPSRDICQRGTSLTIQCQVDSQVTMMFWYRQQPGQSLTLIATANQGSEATYESGFVIDKFPISRPNLTFSTLTVSNMSPEDSSIYLCSVGEQGIMNTEAFFGQGTRLTVV.